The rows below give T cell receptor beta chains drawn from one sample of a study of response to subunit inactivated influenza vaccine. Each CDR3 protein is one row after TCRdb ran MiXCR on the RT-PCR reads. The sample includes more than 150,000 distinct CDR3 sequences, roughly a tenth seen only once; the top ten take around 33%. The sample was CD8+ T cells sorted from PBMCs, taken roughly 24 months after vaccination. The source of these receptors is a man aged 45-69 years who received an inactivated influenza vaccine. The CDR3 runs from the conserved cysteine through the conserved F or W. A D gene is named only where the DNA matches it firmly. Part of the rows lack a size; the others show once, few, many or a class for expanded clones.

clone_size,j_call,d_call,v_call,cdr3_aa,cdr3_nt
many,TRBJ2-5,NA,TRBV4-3,CASSQELRDGEETQYF,TGCGCCAGCAGCCAAGAGCTTCGGGACGGTGAAGAGACCCAGTACTTC
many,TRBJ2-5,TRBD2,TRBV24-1,CATSETGLAGVETQYF,TGTGCCACCAGTGAGACTGGACTAGCGGGAGTTGAGACCCAGTACTTC
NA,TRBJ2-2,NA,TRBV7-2,CASNENTGELFF,TGTGCCAGCAACGAGAACACCGGGGAGCTGTTTTTT
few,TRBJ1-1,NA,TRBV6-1,CASSRGRRTEAFF,TGTGCCAGCAGTAGGGGCAGGCGGACTGAAGCTTTCTTT
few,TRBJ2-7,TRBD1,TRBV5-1,CASSLVGQGYEQYF,TGCGCCAGCAGCTTAGTGGGACAGGGTTACGAGCAGTACTTC
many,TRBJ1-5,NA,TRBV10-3,CAISESGGGNQPQHF,TGTGCCATCAGTGAGTCGGGGGGCGGCAATCAGCCCCAGCATTTT
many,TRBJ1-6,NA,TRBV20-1,CSARDFKSSYNSPLHF,TGCAGTGCTAGAGATTTCAAGAGCTCCTATAATTCACCCCTCCACTTT
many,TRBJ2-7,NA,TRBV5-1,CASSPQTSTYEQYF,TGCGCCAGCAGCCCGCAGACTAGTACCTACGAGCAGTACTTC
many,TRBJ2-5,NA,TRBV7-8,CASSVNEQETQYF,TGTGCCAGCAGTGTAAATGAGCAAGAGACCCAGTACTTC
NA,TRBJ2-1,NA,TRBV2,CASRSVNEQFF,TGTGCCAGCAGGTCTGTCAATGAGCAGTTCTTC
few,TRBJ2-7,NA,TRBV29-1,CSVMSRSYEQYF,TGCAGCGTTATGAGTAGATCCTACGAGCAGTACTTC
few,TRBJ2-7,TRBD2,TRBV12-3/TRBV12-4,CASSPPWGQREYEQYF,TGTGCCAGCAGTCCTCCCTGGGGCCAGCGGGAGTACGAGCAGTACTTC
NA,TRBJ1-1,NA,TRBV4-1,CASSQASIGGMAEAFF,TGCGCCAGCAGCCAAGCGTCGATTGGGGGGATGGCTGAAGCTTTCTTT
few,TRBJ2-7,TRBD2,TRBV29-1,CSVEVSSGSPYEQYF,TGCAGCGTTGAAGTCTCTAGCGGAAGCCCGTACGAGCAGTACTTC
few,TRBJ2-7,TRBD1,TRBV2,CASSESSTGNYEQYF,TGTGCCAGCAGTGAATCTTCGACAGGGAACTACGAGCAGTACTTC
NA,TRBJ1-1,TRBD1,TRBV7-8,CASSSQGGMNTEAFF,TGTGCCAGCAGCTCCCAGGGGGGGATGAACACTGAAGCTTTCTTT
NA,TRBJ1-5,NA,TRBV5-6,CASSDRSGQPQHF,TGTGCCAGCAGTGACAGGTCCGGACAGCCCCAGCATTTT
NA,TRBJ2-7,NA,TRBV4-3,CASSQDEVDDEQYF,TGCGCCAGCAGCCAAGATGAAGTGGACGACGAGCAGTACTTC
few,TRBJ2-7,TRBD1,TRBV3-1,CASSQDLWTGGEDYEQYF,TGTGCCAGCAGCCAAGATCTGTGGACAGGGGGAGAGGACTACGAGCAGTACTTC
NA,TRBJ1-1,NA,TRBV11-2,CASSLRFSTEAFF,TGTGCCAGCAGCTTAAGGTTTAGCACTGAAGCTTTCTTT
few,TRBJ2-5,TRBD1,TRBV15,CATSGQEETQYF,TGTGCCACCAGCGGACAGGAAGAGACCCAGTACTTC
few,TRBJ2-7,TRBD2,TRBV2,CAIRTRGEQYF,TGTGCCATCCGGACTAGGGGCGAGCAGTACTTC
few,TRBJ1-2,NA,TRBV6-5,CASSYSGSLSHGYTF,TGTGCCAGCAGTTACTCTGGCAGTCTCTCCCATGGCTACACCTTC
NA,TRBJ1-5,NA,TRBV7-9,CASSSGGGLSNQPQHF,TGTGCCAGCAGCTCGGGGGGCGGTCTGAGCAATCAGCCCCAGCATTTT
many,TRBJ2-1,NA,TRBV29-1,CSVGAGLEEQFF,TGCAGCGTTGGGGCGGGACTCGAGGAGCAGTTCTTC
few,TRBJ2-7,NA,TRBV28,CASSPPDRLYEQYF,TGTGCCAGCAGCCCCCCCGACAGGCTTTACGAGCAGTACTTC
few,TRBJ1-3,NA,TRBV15,CATSPILPNSGNTIYF,TGTGCCACCAGCCCGATACTGCCCAACTCTGGAAACACCATATATTTT
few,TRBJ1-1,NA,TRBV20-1,CSANPLQMNTEAFF,TGCAGTGCAAACCCCCTACAAATGAACACTGAAGCTTTCTTT
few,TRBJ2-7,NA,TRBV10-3,CAINPGGPIQEQYF,TGTGCCATCAACCCGGGGGGCCCCATACAAGAGCAGTACTTC
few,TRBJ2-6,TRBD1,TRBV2,CARSQYRTGESSGANVLTF,TGTGCCAGATCCCAATACAGGACAGGCGAGAGCTCTGGGGCCAACGTCCTGACTTTC
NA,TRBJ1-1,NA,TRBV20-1,CSVSNPGQNTEAFF,TGCAGTGTCAGTAATCCAGGGCAGAACACTGAAGCTTTCTTT
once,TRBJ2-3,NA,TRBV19,CASNRGFDTQYF,TGTGCCAGTAATCGGGGATTCGATACGCAGTATTTT
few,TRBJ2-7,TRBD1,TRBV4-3,CASSSDRASSYEQYF,TGCGCCAGCAGCTCGGACAGGGCAAGCTCCTACGAGCAGTACTTC
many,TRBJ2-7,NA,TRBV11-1,CASTPVEGKSYEQYF,TGTGCCAGCACCCCCGTGGAGGGGAAATCCTACGAGCAGTACTTC
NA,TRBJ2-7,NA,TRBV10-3,CAIGPGEAYEQYF,TGTGCCATCGGACCGGGGGAGGCCTACGAGCAGTACTTC
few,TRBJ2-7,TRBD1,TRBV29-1,CSGQTGGEQYF,TGCAGCGGTCAGACAGGGGGCGAGCAGTACTTC
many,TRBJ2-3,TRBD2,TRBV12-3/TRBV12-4,CASSPGTSGSTDTQYF,TGTGCCAGCAGTCCAGGGACTAGCGGTAGCACAGATACGCAGTATTTT
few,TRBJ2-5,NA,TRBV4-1,CASSPGGYETQYF,TGCGCCAGCAGCCCCGGTGGATATGAGACCCAGTACTTC
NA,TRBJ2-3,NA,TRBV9,CASSVGPRATDTQYF,TGTGCCAGCAGCGTAGGCCCGCGGGCCACAGATACGCAGTATTTT
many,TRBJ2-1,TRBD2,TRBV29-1,CSVEVGLAGNNEQFF,TGCAGCGTTGAAGTGGGACTAGCGGGGAACAATGAGCAGTTCTTC